This T cell receptor (beta chain) was sequenced in a study of OX40 agonist ivuxolimab in advanced cancers. Overall study context: Eligibility rules accepted prior anti-PD-1, anti-PD-L1 or anti-CTLA-4 therapy, and over 35% had some.

At cycle 4 day 1, cycle 7 day 1, and baseline, blood was sampled. The protocol was immunoSEQ multiplex PCR, while the TCRdb copy is restricted to in-frame clones and leaves out a portion. This table holds 70,000 or so clones, 84% found once. Study results and caveats: Researchers did not establish what antigens the expanded peripheral T cells target. Relative to CD4+, CD8+ T cells held more expanded clones on average.

Germline CDR1 reads SEHNR; CDR2 reads FQNEAQ (reference sequence). The CDR3 runs 15 residues. Trimming removed 2 bases from V and 1 base from J, with 8 bases in between. Worth noting for this clone: Its matching antigen is unknown.

The chain joins TRBV7-9 to TRBJ2-2, with a tentative D call TRBD2 (6 bases). The sequence derives from an adult with an advanced solid tumor such as melanoma, head and neck, liver or kidney cancer. The material sequenced was CD4+ or CD8+ T cells sorted from blood, taken in a trial of the OX40 agonist ivuxolimab. DNA of the CDR3: TGTGCCAGCAGCTTAATGGGAGGGAACACCGGGGAGCTGTTTTTT. Protein: CASSLMGGNTGELFF.